This is a list of T cell receptor beta chains from one sample in a study of cytomegalovirus exposure and HLA in healthy donors. TCRdb's table, derived via immunoSEQ multiplex PCR, lists solely in-frame clones and lacks some. The top ten hold about 2.2% of the sample, which has 120,000 to 150,000 clones, about 82% seen once. Source material: PBMCs. These receptors came from a man younger than 45 in good health and CMV-seronegative. Each CDR3 is given without its conserved first and last residue. Fields, in order: CDR3 protein, clone size, CDR3 length, J gene, V gene. Clone size appears in some rows only: once, few, many, or a class for an expanded clone.

CDR3 protein: ASSLFPDSNQPQH
clone size: NA
CDR3 length: 13
J gene: TRBJ1-5
V gene: TRBV28

CDR3 protein: ATSRQPGQGLDEQF
clone size: NA
CDR3 length: 14
J gene: TRBJ2-1
V gene: TRBV15

CDR3 protein: ASSPRGRTNQPQH
clone size: NA
CDR3 length: 13
J gene: TRBJ1-5
V gene: TRBV28

CDR3 protein: ASSSTGRGNQPQH
clone size: NA
CDR3 length: 13
J gene: TRBJ1-5
V gene: TRBV6-5

CDR3 protein: ASSLWPRAGLNQPQH
clone size: NA
CDR3 length: 15
J gene: TRBJ1-5
V gene: TRBV5-5

CDR3 protein: ASLRGGHSNQPQH
clone size: NA
CDR3 length: 13
J gene: TRBJ1-5
V gene: TRBV28

CDR3 protein: ASSYVNSYEQY
clone size: few
CDR3 length: 11
J gene: TRBJ2-7
V gene: TRBV6-5

CDR3 protein: ASSLVAETQY
clone size: few
CDR3 length: 10
J gene: TRBJ2-5
V gene: TRBV7-9

CDR3 protein: ASRTGFDQY
clone size: NA
CDR3 length: 9
J gene: TRBJ2-5
V gene: TRBV2

CDR3 protein: ASSSDPTGVEKLF
clone size: NA
CDR3 length: 13
J gene: TRBJ1-4
V gene: TRBV4-1

CDR3 protein: ASSTGQGNYGYP
clone size: NA
CDR3 length: 12
J gene: TRBJ1-2
V gene: TRBV5-4

CDR3 protein: ASSPQGPRGTGEDQPQH
clone size: NA
CDR3 length: 17
J gene: TRBJ1-5
V gene: TRBV27

CDR3 protein: ASSEEVAGGGRNEQY
clone size: NA
CDR3 length: 15
J gene: TRBJ2-7
V gene: TRBV2

CDR3 protein: ASSYLQGGSYEQY
clone size: NA
CDR3 length: 13
J gene: TRBJ2-7
V gene: TRBV6-5

CDR3 protein: ASSIDGSSYEQY
clone size: NA
CDR3 length: 12
J gene: TRBJ2-7
V gene: TRBV19

CDR3 protein: ASTGDSWYQETQY
clone size: NA
CDR3 length: 13
J gene: TRBJ2-5
V gene: TRBV28

CDR3 protein: ASSQGREVEKLF
clone size: few
CDR3 length: 12
J gene: TRBJ1-4
V gene: TRBV4-1

CDR3 protein: ASTPRGGALSYNEQF
clone size: NA
CDR3 length: 15
J gene: TRBJ2-1
V gene: TRBV4-1

CDR3 protein: ASSEARGLYSNQPQH
clone size: few
CDR3 length: 15
J gene: TRBJ1-5
V gene: TRBV6-1

CDR3 protein: ASSQGGVPDGANVLT
clone size: NA
CDR3 length: 15
J gene: TRBJ2-6
V gene: TRBV4-1

CDR3 protein: ATSRQGAYGYT
clone size: NA
CDR3 length: 11
J gene: TRBJ1-2
V gene: TRBV15

CDR3 protein: ASSYTAGHPRGTQY
clone size: NA
CDR3 length: 14
J gene: TRBJ2-5
V gene: TRBV6-5

CDR3 protein: AWRVPRDRNIQY
clone size: NA
CDR3 length: 12
J gene: TRBJ2-4
V gene: TRBV30

CDR3 protein: ASRRDRVSPGELF
clone size: NA
CDR3 length: 13
J gene: TRBJ2-2
V gene: TRBV19

CDR3 protein: ASNSGGSGGPYEQY
clone size: NA
CDR3 length: 14
J gene: TRBJ2-7
V gene: TRBV28

CDR3 protein: ASSPDREGTDTQY
clone size: NA
CDR3 length: 13
J gene: TRBJ2-3
V gene: TRBV5-1

CDR3 protein: ASSAGTGVNEQF
clone size: NA
CDR3 length: 12
J gene: TRBJ2-1
V gene: TRBV9

CDR3 protein: ASSLGTGTPYNEQF
clone size: once
CDR3 length: 14
J gene: TRBJ2-1
V gene: TRBV5-1

CDR3 protein: ASNTGASGANVLT
clone size: NA
CDR3 length: 13
J gene: TRBJ2-6
V gene: TRBV6-1

CDR3 protein: ASSLVLAGSRTPNEQF
clone size: NA
CDR3 length: 16
J gene: TRBJ2-1
V gene: TRBV5-1

CDR3 protein: ASSLSPLRETGGNQPQH
clone size: NA
CDR3 length: 17
J gene: TRBJ1-5
V gene: TRBV27

CDR3 protein: ASSRSGTGGYT
clone size: NA
CDR3 length: 11
J gene: TRBJ1-2
V gene: TRBV4-1

CDR3 protein: ASRDTDRVGTEAF
clone size: NA
CDR3 length: 13
J gene: TRBJ1-1
V gene: TRBV6-6

CDR3 protein: ASSQALGTTAEQF
clone size: NA
CDR3 length: 13
J gene: TRBJ2-1
V gene: TRBV4-1

CDR3 protein: ASRPITSGNTIY
clone size: NA
CDR3 length: 12
J gene: TRBJ1-3
V gene: TRBV28

CDR3 protein: AISPSSGGNNEQF
clone size: NA
CDR3 length: 13
J gene: TRBJ2-1
V gene: TRBV10-3

CDR3 protein: ASSLVTGGLNTEAF
clone size: NA
CDR3 length: 14
J gene: TRBJ1-1
V gene: TRBV7-9

CDR3 protein: ASRGHFSWGYT
clone size: few
CDR3 length: 11
J gene: TRBJ1-2
V gene: TRBV2

CDR3 protein: ASSLGTTYEQY
clone size: NA
CDR3 length: 11
J gene: TRBJ2-7
V gene: TRBV7-2

CDR3 protein: ASSQSARDTQY
clone size: NA
CDR3 length: 11
J gene: TRBJ2-3
V gene: TRBV9

CDR3 protein: ASSLDRGYEQY
clone size: NA
CDR3 length: 11
J gene: TRBJ2-7
V gene: TRBV5-4

CDR3 protein: ASSVNGGYQETQY
clone size: NA
CDR3 length: 13
J gene: TRBJ2-5
V gene: TRBV9

CDR3 protein: ASSLDRGRREKLF
clone size: NA
CDR3 length: 13
J gene: TRBJ1-4
V gene: TRBV5-1

CDR3 protein: ASSLGPGSNQPQH
clone size: NA
CDR3 length: 13
J gene: TRBJ1-5
V gene: TRBV5-1

CDR3 protein: ASKTSGGALETQY
clone size: NA
CDR3 length: 13
J gene: TRBJ2-5
V gene: TRBV27